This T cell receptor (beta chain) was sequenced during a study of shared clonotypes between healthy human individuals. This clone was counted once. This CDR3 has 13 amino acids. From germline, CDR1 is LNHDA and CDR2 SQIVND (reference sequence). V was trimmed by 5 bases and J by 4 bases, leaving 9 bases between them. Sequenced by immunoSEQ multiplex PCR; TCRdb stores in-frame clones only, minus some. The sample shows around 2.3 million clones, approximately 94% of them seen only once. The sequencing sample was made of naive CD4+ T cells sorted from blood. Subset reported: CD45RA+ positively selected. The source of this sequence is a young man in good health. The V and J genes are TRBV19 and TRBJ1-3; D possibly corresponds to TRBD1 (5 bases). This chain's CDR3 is CASSVDRGNTIYF. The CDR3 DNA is TGTGCCAGTAGTGTCGACAGAGGAAACACCATATATTTT.